The 29 T cell receptor beta chains below were found in one sample sequenced in a study of T cells in tumors after PD-1 blockade. Generated by immunoSEQ multiplex PCR, the TCRdb table keeps only in-frame clones and is missing some. The sample carries under 75,000 clones, around 72% recorded once. Sequencing was performed on PBMCs, taken after anti-PD-1 treatment. The receptors come from a human donor with basal cell carcinoma.

V usage is TRBV20-1 and J usage is TRBJ2-7; D unresolved. The CDR3 spans 11 residues. Germline CDR1 and CDR2: DFQATT and SNEGSKA (reference sequence). Trimming stripped 1 base from V and 7 bases from J, with 8 bases between. CDR3 DNA sequence: TGCAGTGCTAGAGCGGACGTTGAGCAGTACTTC. It codes for CSARADVEQYF.

V usage is TRBV29-1 and J usage is TRBJ1-4, with 9 bases aligning to TRBD1. The V segment lost 4 bases and the J segment 0 bases; nucleotides outside the gene matches: 0. The germline V gene encodes CDR1 SQVTM and CDR2 ANQGSEA. The CDR3 contains 14 residues. The DNA of the CDR3 is TGCAGCGTTGGACAGGGGGCAACTAATGAAAAACTGTTTTTT. It codes for CSVGQGATNEKLFF.

The genes are TRBV10-3 and TRBJ1-5; D gene ambiguous. Trimming left V 0 bases short and J 5 bases short, with 8 bases between. The germline V gene encodes CDR1 ENHRY and CDR2 SYGVKD. The CDR3 loop spans 14 amino acids. The CDR3 reads CAISESNGYQPQHF. Here the CDR3 DNA reads TGTGCCATCAGTGAGTCGAACGGATATCAGCCCCAGCATTTT.

The J gene is TRBJ1-1, the V gene TRBV6-1; 10 nucleotides match TRBD1. The CDR3 is made up of 16 amino acids. V was pared by 0 bases and J by 5 bases, with 6 bases of the junction left unmatched. CDR1 is MNHNS and CDR2 is SASEGT in the germline V gene. Here the CDR3 reads CASSEAGTGARTEAFF. The DNA for the CDR3 is TGTGCCAGCAGTGAAGCCGGGACAGGGGCACGGACTGAAGCTTTCTTT.

The chain is built from TRBV5-1 and TRBJ1-2; D is perhaps TRBD1 (5 bases). V was cut by 4 bases and J by 4 bases, with 14 bases left in between. The germline V gene encodes CDR1 SGHRS and CDR2 YFSETQ. This CDR3 is built from 14 residues. The CDR3 bases are TGCGCCAGCAGCAATACAGGAACAACCTATGGCTACACCTTC. Translated: CASSNTGTTYGYTF.

This clone was seen more than once but under ten times. The rearrangement uses TRBV5-6 and TRBJ2-5; 10 positions match TRBD1. This CDR3 region has 16 residues. Germline loops: CDR1 SGHDT, CDR2 YYEEEE. Trimming took 0 bases from V and 5 from J; bases not matched to a gene: 7. The CDR3 DNA is TGTGCCAGCAGCTTGGATGGGACAGGGGTCCGGGAGACCCAGTACTTC. Amino acid sequence: CASSLDGTGVRETQYF.

The V gene is TRBV3-1 (or the pseudogene TRBV3-2), the J gene TRBJ1-6, with D perhaps matching TRBD1 (6 bases). Trimming took off 4 bases at V and 0 bases at J, with 22 bases between the two ends. From germline, CDR1 is LGHDT and CDR2 YNNKEL (reference sequence). The CDR3 has 20 amino acids. Here the CDR3 reads CASSPNPGQTLSSYNSPLHF. DNA for the CDR3: TGTGCCAGCAGCCCCAATCCGGGACAAACCTTGAGCTCCTATAATTCACCCCTCCACTTT.

The chain joins TRBV27 to TRBJ2-7, with TRBD2 identical over 8 bases. V was pared by 4 bases and J by 7 bases, with 9 bases of the junction left unmatched. The CDR3 contains 14 residues. Germline V gene sequence: CDR1 MNHEY, CDR2 SMNVEV (reference sequence). The CDR3 DNA is TGTGCCAGCAGTTCAACCGGGACTAGAGGAGAGCAGTACTTC. This sequence encodes CASSSTGTRGEQYF.

V is TRBV20-1 and J is TRBJ2-5; 12 bases line up with TRBD2. The CDR3 consists of 15 residues. The trim removed 3 bases at V and 3 bases at J, leaving 5 bases unmatched. Germline-derived CDR1 and CDR2 are DFQATT and SNEGSKA (reference sequence). CDR3: CSASTSGGLKETQYF. CDR3 DNA sequence: TGCAGTGCTAGTACTAGCGGGGGGCTAAAAGAGACCCAGTACTTC.

The V call is TRBV5-1, the J call TRBJ2-1; tentatively, D is TRBD1 (6 bases). The CDR3 loop spans 14 amino acids. Trimming took 3 bases from V and 12 from J, leaving 19 bases between them. The germline gives CDR1 SGHRS, CDR2 YFSETQ. CDR3 DNA: TGCGCCAGCAGCTACAGGGACCCCTCGGATGGGCAGTTCTTC. Protein sequence: CASSYRDPSDGQFF.

This chain uses TRBV30 with TRBJ2-7; either TRBD1 or TRBD2 may supply D (5 bases each). CDR1 and CDR2 (germline): GTSNPN, SVGIG (reference sequence). V was cut by 5 bases and J by 0 bases, with 8 bases left in between. This CDR3 is 12 amino acids long. In DNA form, the CDR3 reads TGTGCCTGGGGGGGTAGCTCCTACGAGCAGTACTTC. It encodes CAWGGSSYEQYF.

The J gene is TRBJ2-3, the V gene TRBV7-9; D possibly corresponds to TRBD2 (7 bases). Germline V CDR1 and CDR2: SEHNR, FQNEAQ (reference sequence). The CDR3 extends over 16 amino acids. V was cut by 5 bases and J by 5 bases, with 20 bases left in between. CDR3 in DNA: TGTGCCAGCAGCCCTTTAGGGGGGGGCCGTGGAGATACGCAGTATTTT. Translated, it gives CASSPLGGGRGDTQYF. The full variable domain, rest sourced from reference TRBV7-9 and TRBJ2-3, is DTGVSQNPRHKITKRGQNVTFRCDPISEHNRLYWYRQTLGQGPEFLTYFQNEAQLEKSRLLSDRFSAERPKGSFSTLEIQRTEQGDSAMYLCASSPLGGGRGDTQYFGPGTRLTVL.

V is TRBV28 and J is TRBJ2-7, with 10 nucleotides matching TRBD1. Per germline, CDR1 MDHEN and CDR2 SYDVKM. Trimming removed 7 bases from V and 5 bases from J; junction bases left unmatched: 11. CDR3 length: 15 amino acids. CDR3 loop: CASTIPGQGNHEQYF. The CDR3 region has the DNA TGTGCCAGCACCATACCGGGACAGGGGAACCACGAGCAGTACTTC.

V is TRBV20-1 and J is TRBJ1-1, with D uncertain. Germline V CDR1 and CDR2: DFQATT, SNEGSKA (reference sequence). The CDR3 length is 11 residues. The V and J ends lost 8 bases and 3 bases respectively, with 10 bases between them. CDR3 sequence: CSPRGDTEAFF. The CDR3 DNA is TGCAGTCCCAGAGGCGACACTGAAGCTTTCTTT.

The chain is built from TRBV15 and TRBJ1-4, with D unclear. CDR1 is LNHNV, CDR2 YYDKDF, per germline (reference sequence). The CDR3 is made up of 14 amino acids. Trimming shortened V by 1 base and J by 10 bases, and 13 bases separated the two germline ends. The CDR3 DNA reads as TGTGCCACCAGCAGAGCGAAGATAGTTGGAAAACTGTTTTTT. It is translated as CATSRAKIVGKLFF. Full variable domain (rest looked up from reference TRBV15 and TRBJ1-4): DAMVIQNPRYQVTQFGKPVTLSCSQTLNHNVMYWYQQKSSQAPKLLFHYYDKDFNNEADTPDNFQSRRPNTSFCFLDIRSPGLGDTAMYLCATSRAKIVGKLFFGSGTQLSVL.

The chain couples TRBV4-2 to TRBJ2-3; no clear D. The CDR3 loop spans 14 amino acids. Germline-derived CDR1 and CDR2 are LGHNA and YNFKEQ. The V end lost 3 bases, the J end lost 6 bases, and 13 bases lay between the germline ends. CDR3 protein: CASSHSGPRDTQYF. As DNA, the CDR3 is TGTGCCAGCAGCCATTCCGGACCTCGGGATACGCAGTATTTT.

This sequence joins TRBV19 and TRBJ1-3; 9 positions agree with TRBD1. The CDR3 consists of 15 residues. CDR1 is LNHDA and CDR2 is SQIVND in the germline V gene (reference sequence). With V trimmed by 6 bases and J by 1 base, 4 bases remained unmatched. For the CDR3, the DNA is TGTGCCAGTAGGGGACAGGGTGGTTCTGGAAACACCATATATTTT. The encoded protein is CASRGQGGSGNTIYF.

The rearrangement uses TRBV6-5 and TRBJ2-2, with TRBD2 matching 7 bases. Germline CDR1 reads MNHEY; CDR2 reads SVGAGI. V shed 6 bases, J shed 5 bases, and the junction held 6 bases outside the gene matches. This CDR3 is built from 14 residues. The CDR3 DNA reads TGTGCCAGCAGAAGGAGCGGGGAAACCGGGGAGCTGTTTTTT. It is translated as CASRRSGETGELFF.

This chain links TRBV4-1 with TRBJ1-3; no reliable D call. V shed 5 bases and J shed 2 bases, with 10 bases lying between them. CDR1 is MGHRA, CDR2 YSYEKL, per germline. The CDR3 extends over 14 amino acids. The CDR3 region is CASSSGFTGNTIYF. The CDR3 bases are TGCGCCAGCAGCTCCGGGTTTACTGGAAACACCATATATTTT.

The chain has TRBV15 and TRBJ1-2; TRBD1 aligns across 10 bases. The CDR3 has 19 amino acids. Germline V gene lookup returns CDR1 LNHNV and CDR2 YYDKDF (reference sequence). J lost 8 bases, V lost 5 bases, and 23 bases had no gene match. DNA of the CDR3: TGTGCCACCAGCCATCCGTCTTATGCGCCCGGACAGGGGGGTGGAGGCTACACCTTC. Its translation: CATSHPSYAPGQGGGGYTF.

In its sample, this clone was seen a few times. The chain carries TRBV2 and TRBJ1-1; D is perhaps TRBD1 (6 bases). There are 14 residues in the CDR3. The germline V gene has CDR1 SNHLY and CDR2 FYNNEI. The ends were cut back, 2 bases at V and 1 base at J, with 8 bases in the middle. The CDR3 DNA follows: TGTGCCAGCAGTGAACGGGGGGCGAACACTGAAGCTTTCTTT. Amino acids: CASSERGANTEAFF. The variable domain in full, completed from reference TRBV2 and TRBJ1-1, reads EPEVTQTPSHQVTQMGQEVILRCVPISNHLYFYWYRQILGQKVEFLVSFYNNEISEKSEIFDDQFSVERPDGSNFTLKIRSTKLEDSAMYFCASSERGANTEAFFGQGTRLTVV.

V and J are TRBV3-1 (or the pseudogene TRBV3-2) and TRBJ2-6, with D unresolved. This CDR3 comprises 14 residues. V lost 5 bases and J 4 bases, leaving 9 bases between the germline ends. Per germline, CDR1 LGHDT and CDR2 YNNKEL (reference sequence). This chain's CDR3 is CASSTRAGANVLTF. CDR3 coding DNA: TGTGCCAGCAGCACCAGAGCCGGGGCCAACGTCCTGACTTTC.

The chain combines TRBV6-5 with TRBJ2-7, with 7 bases aligning to TRBD1. The CDR3 consists of 15 residues. V lost 2 bases, J lost 2 bases, and 6 bases stayed unmatched. Germline lookup yields CDR1 MNHEY and CDR2 SVGAGI. CDR3 nucleotide sequence: TGTGCCAGCAGTTACATGAGGCAGGGGGCCTACGAGCAGTACTTC. Amino acid sequence: CASSYMRQGAYEQYF.

V is TRBV9 and J is TRBJ1-6; 9 bases map to TRBD1. The CDR3 is made up of 16 amino acids. Germline loops: CDR1 SGDLS, CDR2 YYNGEE. The junction had 10 bases not matched to a gene; V was cut back by 4 bases and J by 8 bases. The CDR3 protein is CASSLSGTGSDSPLHF. The CDR3 DNA follows: TGTGCCAGCAGCCTCTCCGGGACAGGGAGTGATTCACCCCTCCACTTT. The full variable domain, with the rest looked up from reference TRBV9 and TRBJ1-6, is DSGVTQTPKHLITATGQRVTLRCSPRSGDLSVYWYQQSLDQGLQFLIQYYNGEERAKGNILERFSAQQFPDLHSELNLSSLELGDSALYFCASSLSGTGSDSPLHFGNGTRLTVT.

The J gene is TRBJ2-6, the V gene TRBV19, with 8 bases lining up with TRBD1. The CDR3 extends over 18 amino acids. After removal of 7 bases from V and 0 bases from J, the junction contained 11 bases not matched to a gene. Germline CDR1 is LNHDA and CDR2 is SQIVND (reference sequence). In DNA, the CDR3 is TGTGCCAGTATACCCGGCCAGGGGGCTAACTCTGGGGCCAACGTCCTGACTTTC. Residues: CASIPGQGANSGANVLTF.

A few counts support this clone. The V and J genes are TRBV10-1 and TRBJ2-7; D not certain. Germline values: CDR1 WNHNN, CDR2 SYGVQD (reference sequence). V dropped 2 bases and J dropped 0 bases, with 17 bases sitting between them. The CDR3 consists of 17 residues. The CDR3 sequence: CASSEGFLGSSSYEQYF. The CDR3 region has the DNA TGCGCCAGCAGTGAGGGGTTTCTGGGTTCGAGCTCCTACGAGCAGTACTTC.

This clone has more than one count but fewer than ten. The chain couples TRBV7-9 to TRBJ1-5, with 7 bases identical to TRBD1. This CDR3 comprises 14 residues. Trimming at V came to 5 bases and at J to 7 bases, leaving 8 bases not matched to a gene. The germline gives CDR1 SEHNR, CDR2 FQNEAQ (reference sequence). The CDR3: CASSDLQGWQPQHF. As DNA, the CDR3 is TGTGCCAGCAGCGACCTACAGGGGTGGCAGCCCCAGCATTTT.

This clone was counted a few times. The chain is built from TRBV5-6 and TRBJ1-1, with TRBD1 identical over 7 bases. The CDR3 runs to 14 residues. V was clipped by 3 bases and J by 1 base; unmatched bases: 3. Germline-derived CDR1 and CDR2 are SGHDT and YYEEEE. CDR3 in amino acids: CASSSRQGNTEAFF. The CDR3 nucleotides are TGTGCCAGCAGCTCGCGACAGGGGAACACTGAAGCTTTCTTT.

This clone was seen a few times. CDR3 DNA: TGTGCCAGTCTTAAAGGACAGGGGGCGCGGAGCAATCAGCCCCAGCATTTT. Encoded protein: CASLKGQGARSNQPQHF. This chain joins TRBV19 and TRBJ1-5; TRBD1 aligns across 11 bases. This CDR3 is built from 17 residues. J gave up 1 base and V 8 bases, and 10 bases lay outside the gene matches. From germline, CDR1 is LNHDA and CDR2 SQIVND (reference sequence).